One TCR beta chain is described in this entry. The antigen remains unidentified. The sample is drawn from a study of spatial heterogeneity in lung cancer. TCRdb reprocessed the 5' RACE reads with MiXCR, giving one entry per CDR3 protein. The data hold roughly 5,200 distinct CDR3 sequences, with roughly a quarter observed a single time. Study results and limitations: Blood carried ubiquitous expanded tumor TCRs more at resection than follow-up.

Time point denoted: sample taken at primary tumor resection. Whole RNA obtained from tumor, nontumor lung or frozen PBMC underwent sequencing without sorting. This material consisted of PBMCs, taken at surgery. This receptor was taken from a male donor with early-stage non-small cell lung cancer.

The CDR3 loop reads CASSLARRGNTGELFF. CDR3 DNA: TGTGCCAGCAGCTTAGCGCGGCGGGGGAACACCGGGGAGCTGTTTTTT. This chain links TRBV7-2 with TRBJ2-2; tentative D call: TRBD2 (6 bases). The germline V gene encodes CDR1 SGHTA and CDR2 FQGNSA. V was shortened by 0 bases and J by 1 base, with 9 bases between the two germline ends. The CDR3 runs 16 residues.